Detailed here is one TCR beta chain. The antigen is unknown. Libraries were prepared by immunoSEQ multiplex PCR; TCRdb keeps only in-frame clonotypes and omits some of them. The table lists under 250,000 clones, 87% of them singletons. This sample is part of a study of cytomegalovirus exposure and HLA in healthy donors. General study results and limits: A few of the chains that were CMV-associated were confirmed in vitro to be specific for CMV antigens.

The TCR comes from a man aged 18 to 30 in good health and CMV-seronegative. What was sequenced was PBMCs.

The CDR3 here is CASSKAGLKKNEQFF. Written as DNA, the CDR3 is TGTGCCAGCAGTAAAGCGGGACTGAAGAAGAATGAGCAGTTCTTC. The gene calls are TRBV27 and TRBJ2-1; 7 bases align to TRBD2. The CDR3 has 15 amino acids. Germline trimming cut 5 bases from V and 7 bases from J; bases unmatched to any gene: 11. Germline V gives CDR1 MNHEY, CDR2 SMNVEV (reference sequence).